The TCR beta chain described here comes from a study of T-cell reconstitution after alpha-beta-depleted transplantation in children. The CDR3 has 13 residues. Between the trimmed V and J ends, which lost 3 bases and 8 bases, there was a span of 11 bases. This sample's TCRbeta library carried unique molecular identifier barcodes. TCRdb reprocessed the PCR reads via MiXCR and lists one record per CDR3 protein. The sample holds about 200,000 distinct CDR3 sequences; around a sixth are singletons and the top ten take about 45%. The table lists this clonotype with a few counts. This clonotype was obtained from a male patient under 10 years old who had a stem cell transplant for acute lymphoblastic leukemia, so the T cells may come from the graft donor. The sequenced sample was PBMCs, mostly from graft donor cells, obtained 360 days after TCRalphabeta/CD19-depleted stem cell transplant. This chain uses TRBV12-3 or TRBV12-4 with TRBJ2-4; no clear D gene. CDR3 bases: TGTGCCAGCAGTTTTCCCCCTCTGGACATTCAGTACTTC. Translating it yields CASSFPPLDIQYF.